These 28 T cell receptor beta chains were all obtained from the same sample, sequenced in a study of patients and donors after allogeneic stem cell transplantation. TCRdb processed the RT-PCR reads anew with MiXCR; each CDR3 protein has one entry. Altogether 85,000 to 90,000 distinct CDR3 sequences are present, around 48% being singletons, with the ten largest covering 60% to 75%. Source material: blood, either unsorted or a sorted T cell fraction (not recorded which). These receptors were taken from a human donor who was either an allogeneic HSCT recipient or a stem cell or donor lymphocyte infusion donor (not recorded which). It is not recorded whose cells these are; they may come from a transplant donor.

The rearrangement links TRBV27 to TRBJ2-1; 8 nucleotides match TRBD2. V lost 5 bases to trimming and J lost 7 bases; unmatched junction nucleotides: 7. Looked up from germline, CDR1 is MNHEY and CDR2 is SMNVEV (reference sequence). The CDR3 has 14 residues. The CDR3 loop is CASSPRTSLNEQFF. For the CDR3, the DNA is TGTGCCAGCAGTCCCCGGACTAGCTTGAATGAGCAGTTCTTC.

This clonotype was found a few times. The chain joins TRBV24-1 to TRBJ1-1, with a weak D call TRBD1 (6 bases). CDR1 is KGHDR, CDR2 SFDVKD, per germline. Trimming stripped 12 bases from V and 6 bases from J, with 25 bases between. This CDR3 has 15 amino acids. CDR3 coding DNA: TGTGCCGCACTTAAGGACAGCTTGGTATGTGCTGAAGCTTTCTTT. It translates to CAALKDSLVCAEAFF.

The genes are TRBV10-3 and TRBJ2-1; 7 positions match TRBD2. CDR3 size: 15 residues. Unmatched junction bases numbered 6, after V lost 7 bases and J lost 0 bases. Germline CDR1 and CDR2: ENHRY and SYGVKD. The CDR3 sequence is CAIKPSGGSYNEQFF. CDR3 nucleotide sequence: TGTGCCATCAAACCTAGCGGAGGCTCCTACAATGAGCAGTTCTTC.

The CDR3: CASSGTVPSEQYF. CDR3 DNA sequence: TGTGCCAGCAGCGGGACAGTCCCCTCCGAGCAGTACTTC. The rearrangement joins TRBV9 to TRBJ2-7, with D possibly matching TRBD1 (6 bases). The CDR3 loop spans 13 amino acids. Looked up from germline, CDR1 is SGDLS and CDR2 is YYNGEE. V gave up 3 bases and J gave up 6 bases, with 13 bases separating them.

The rearrangement uses TRBV20-1 and TRBJ1-2, with a weak D call TRBD1 (6 bases). This CDR3 has 14 residues. CDR1 and CDR2 (germline): DFQATT, SNEGSKA (reference sequence). The germline V and J ends were trimmed by 0 bases and 4 bases, with 12 bases remaining between them. CDR3 region: CSARDRAGAYGYTF. The CDR3 DNA sequence: TGCAGTGCTAGAGACAGGGCGGGGGCCTATGGCTACACCTTC.

This clonotype was seen a handful of times. The chain is built from TRBV18 and TRBJ1-5; D might be TRBD1 (5 bases). V lost 6 bases to trimming and J lost 4 bases, with 16 bases between them. The CDR3 consists of 15 residues. In germline, CDR1 is KGHSH, CDR2 LQKENI. The CDR3 reads CASSPGTGENQPQHF. The DNA of the CDR3 is TGTGCCAGCTCCCCCGGTACAGGAGAAAATCAGCCCCAGCATTTT.

The chain recombines TRBV28 with TRBJ1-2; weak D call: TRBD1 (5 bases). Germline values: CDR1 MDHEN, CDR2 SYDVKM. This CDR3 region has 16 residues. Between the trimmed V and J ends, which lost 1 base and 4 bases, there was a span of 16 bases. The CDR3 DNA is TGTGCCAGCAGTTTATCCGGGACCGAGAGCCCCTATGGCTACACCTTC. Protein product: CASSLSGTESPYGYTF.

The chain is built from TRBV29-1 and TRBJ1-3; a possible D gene is TRBD1 (5 bases). Germline loops: CDR1 SQVTM, CDR2 ANQGSEA. This CDR3 spans 14 amino acids. Trimming stripped 4 bases from V and 4 bases from J, with 14 bases between. DNA for the CDR3: TGCAGCGTTGGAGGGCAGGGAAGGGGAAACACCATATATTTT. This codes for CSVGGQGRGNTIYF.

This chain links TRBV29-1 with TRBJ1-1; a possible D gene is TRBD1 (6 bases). Per germline, CDR1 SQVTM and CDR2 ANQGSEA. This CDR3 comprises 15 residues. Trimming cost V 2 bases and J 4 bases, with 17 bases left between them. The CDR3 sequence: CSVEQRGVGGTEAFF. CDR3 nucleotide sequence: TGCAGCGTTGAACAGAGGGGGGTAGGTGGCACTGAAGCTTTCTTT.

CDR3: CASSLKGGNTIYF. CDR3 DNA: TGTGCCAGCAGCTTAAAGGGAGGAAACACCATATATTTT. The chain joins TRBV7-2 to TRBJ1-3; D not certain. Germline assignment: CDR1 SGHTA and CDR2 FQGNSA. CDR3 length: 13 amino acids. With 2 bases removed from V and 4 bases from J, the gap between germline ends came to 6 bases. Combining the CDR3 with reference TRBV7-2 and TRBJ1-3 gives the whole variable domain GAGVSQSPSNKVTEKGKDVELRCDPISGHTALYWYRQSLGQGLEFLIYFQGNSAPDKSGLPSDRFSAERTGGSVSTLTIQRTQQEDSAVYLCASSLKGGNTIYFGEGSWLTVV.

The chain has TRBV4-3 and TRBJ1-2; D is uncertain. V lost 2 bases and J lost 6, with 13 bases in between. The CDR3 sequence is 14 residues long. From germline, CDR1 is LGHNA and CDR2 YSLEER. The CDR3 nucleotides read TGCGCCAGCAGCCAATCTATTTTCGGCGATGGCTACACCTTC. Translating gives CASSQSIFGDGYTF.

This clonotype was seen more than once but under ten times. The chain couples TRBV4-3 to TRBJ1-4; D is possibly TRBD1 (6 bases). V was cut by 0 bases and J by 6 bases, with 17 bases left in between. Germline CDR1 reads LGHNA; CDR2 reads YSLEER. The CDR3 contains 17 residues. The CDR3 nucleotides read TGCGCCAGCAGCCAAGATCGCAGGGGCGGCGGCGATGAAAAACTGTTTTTT. Translated: CASSQDRRGGGDEKLFF.

V usage is TRBV7-2 and J usage is TRBJ1-2, with D maybe TRBD1 (5 bases). Between the trimmed V and J ends, which lost 1 base and 4 bases, there was a span of 10 bases. The CDR3 is 14 residues long. The germline V gene encodes CDR1 SGHTA and CDR2 FQGNSA. CDR3 nucleotides: TGTGCCAGCAGCTTAGTGGGGGTTCTCTATGGCTACACCTTC. Translated, it gives CASSLVGVLYGYTF. The full variable domain, rest sourced from reference TRBV7-2 and TRBJ1-2, is GAGVSQSPSNKVTEKGKDVELRCDPISGHTALYWYRQSLGQGLEFLIYFQGNSAPDKSGLPSDRFSAERTGGSVSTLTIQRTQQEDSAVYLCASSLVGVLYGYTFGSGTRLTVV.

This sequence joins TRBV29-1 and TRBJ2-5; perhaps TRBD2 as D (5 bases). Per the germline V gene, CDR1 is SQVTM and CDR2 is ANQGSEA. The CDR3 sequence is 13 residues long. Trimming removed 5 bases from V and 5 bases from J, with 15 bases in between. In DNA form, the CDR3 reads TGCAGCGTTAAGAGGGTACCTGAGGAGACCCAGTACTTC. Translating it yields CSVKRVPEETQYF.

This clonotype was observed a handful of times. The chain has TRBV10-3 and TRBJ1-1; D is perhaps TRBD1 (6 bases). The V end was cut by 3 bases, the J end by 0 bases, with 11 bases between. From germline, CDR1 is ENHRY and CDR2 SYGVKD. CDR3 length: 15 amino acids. CDR3 sequence: CAISDLDRLNTEAFF. The CDR3 DNA reads TGTGCCATCAGTGACCTAGACAGGCTGAACACTGAAGCTTTCTTT.

This clonotype has a handful of counts. The chain combines TRBV6-5 with TRBJ1-5; no clear D. Deletions cut 5 bases from V and 3 bases from J, with 14 bases between. There are 15 residues in the CDR3. The germline CDR1 and CDR2 sequences are MNHEY and SVGAGI. The CDR3 DNA sequence: TGTGCCAGCAGTCCCTATAGCGGGCACAATCAGCCCCAGCATTTT. Its protein is CASSPYSGHNQPQHF.

The rearrangement links TRBV28 to TRBJ1-1; no definite D call. V was pared by 3 bases and J by 0 bases, with 8 bases between. Per germline, CDR1 MDHEN and CDR2 SYDVKM. The CDR3 loop spans 14 amino acids. CDR3: CASSFAPMNTEAFF. CDR3 DNA sequence: TGTGCCAGCAGTTTCGCGCCCATGAACACTGAAGCTTTCTTT.

This chain links TRBV9 with TRBJ1-1, with D hard to call. Germline V gene lookup returns CDR1 SGDLS and CDR2 YYNGEE. V lost 5 bases to trimming and J lost 1 base, with 9 bases between them. The CDR3 sequence is 13 residues long. CDR3 sequence (DNA): TGTGCCAGCAGTGCGGGAAAGAACACTGAAGCTTTCTTT. This translates into CASSAGKNTEAFF.

The chain links TRBV28 to TRBJ1-2; D is ambiguous. Germline-derived CDR1 and CDR2 are MDHEN and SYDVKM. This CDR3 has 13 residues. The ends were cut back, 10 bases at V and 7 bases at J, with 19 bases in the middle. CDR3: CATLSLAAFGYTF. In nucleotides, the CDR3 is TGTGCCACCCTTTCACTAGCAGCTTTTGGCTACACCTTC.

The chain joins TRBV20-1 to TRBJ1-5; D ambiguous. Germline V gene data show CDR1 as DFQATT and CDR2 as SNEGSKA (reference sequence). The CDR3 is made up of 13 amino acids. Deletions cut 3 bases from V and 7 bases from J, with 13 bases between. The CDR3 protein is CSASGRVDQPQHF. The CDR3 coding sequence is TGCAGTGCTAGTGGTAGGGTAGACCAGCCCCAGCATTTT.

The chain joins TRBV5-1 to TRBJ1-3, with a possible D match to TRBD1 (5 bases). There are 17 residues in the CDR3. Germline CDR1 SGHRS, CDR2 YFSETQ. Between the trimmed V and J ends, which lost 5 bases and 0 bases, there was a span of 18 bases. CDR3 residues: CASSFDSRGTSGNTIYF. The CDR3 bases are TGCGCCAGCAGTTTCGACTCCCGAGGGACCTCTGGAAACACCATATATTTT.

This clonotype has ten or more counts. The chain uses TRBV11-2 and TRBJ1-1; D call uncertain. From germline, CDR1 is SGHAT and CDR2 FQNNGV. V was trimmed by 3 bases and J by 0 bases, leaving 5 bases between them. The CDR3 length is 13 residues. The CDR3 sequence: CASSLWVNTEAFF. Written as DNA, the CDR3 is TGTGCCAGCAGCTTGTGGGTGAACACTGAAGCTTTCTTT.

The gene calls are TRBV5-1 and TRBJ2-3; 7 nucleotides agree with TRBD2. V lost 0 bases, J lost 4 bases, and 5 bases stayed unmatched. CDR3 size: 15 residues. Germline CDR1 reads SGHRS; CDR2 reads YFSETQ. In nucleotides, the CDR3 is TGCGCCAGCAGCTTGGTCTCCGCGGGAGCAGATACGCAGTATTTT. It codes for CASSLVSAGADTQYF.

This clonotype came up a few times. The chain couples TRBV28 to TRBJ2-1; 7 nucleotides line up with TRBD1. V trimming: 4 bases; J trimming: 6 bases; junction bases outside the gene matches: 6. Germline CDR1 reads MDHEN; CDR2 reads SYDVKM. The CDR3 length is 14 residues. The CDR3 spells CASSSLQGLNEQFF. The DNA of the CDR3 is TGTGCCAGCAGTTCACTACAGGGGCTCAATGAGCAGTTCTTC.

This chain links TRBV12-3 or TRBV12-4 with TRBJ1-2, with D perhaps TRBD1 (6 bases). The CDR3 totals 14 residues. V was clipped by 1 base and J by 5 bases, with 11 bases between them. CDR3 sequence (DNA): TGTGCCAGCAGTTTAGTCGGGGGGCCTTATGGCTACACCTTC. Translation: CASSLVGGPYGYTF.

This chain connects TRBV29-1 to TRBJ1-2; D remains unclear. The length of the CDR3 is 11 residues. Trimming shortened V by 1 base and J by 4 bases, and 4 bases separated the two germline ends. Germline V gene data show CDR1 as SQVTM and CDR2 as ANQGSEA. The CDR3 sequence: CSVEGTYGYTF. As DNA, the CDR3 is TGCAGCGTTGAAGGAACCTATGGCTACACCTTC.

The rearrangement links TRBV12-3 or TRBV12-4 to TRBJ1-4; D gene uncertain. The CDR3 runs to 14 residues. Trimming shortened V by 2 bases and J by 2 bases, and 6 bases separated the two germline ends. In nucleotides, the CDR3 is TGTGCCAGCAGTTTAAGGCGGACTAATGAAAAACTGTTTTTT. It translates to CASSLRRTNEKLFF.

The chain combines TRBV20-1 with TRBJ2-3; a weak D match, TRBD1 (6 bases). Trimming cost V 8 bases and J 3 bases, with 15 bases left between them. The CDR3 length is 13 residues. Germline-derived CDR1 and CDR2 are DFQATT and SNEGSKA (reference sequence). The CDR3 sequence: CSSTGFSTDTQYF. The CDR3 DNA reads TGCAGTTCAACAGGGTTTTCGACAGATACGCAGTATTTT.